One sample yielded the 16 T cell receptor beta chains listed below, sequenced in a study of T cell clusters in autoimmune cytopenias. TRB was amplified from roughly 250 ng of peripheral blood genomic DNA per sample. One tube held mixed TRB-A and TRB-B primer pools for touch-down PCR. TCRdb reanalyzed the multiplex PCR reads and collapses them to one entry per CDR3 protein, without DNA. There are fewer than 4,500 distinct CDR3 sequences in the sample, with about 11% held by the top ten. These data are also associated with another study on T cell repertoires in aging, cancer and after chemotherapy.

The sample comprised peripheral blood. Source of these receptors: a human donor in good health.

The rearrangement uses TRBV7-6 and TRBJ1-2. The CDR3 covers 13 residues. The germline CDR1 and CDR2 sequences are SGHVS and FNYEAQ. The CDR3 loop reads CASGEGEGYGYTF.

This chain joins TRBV4-1 and TRBJ2-7; TCRdb outputs TRBD1, but without DNA this stays unchecked. Germline CDR1 and CDR2: MGHRA and YSYEKL. The CDR3 runs 17 residues. The CDR3: CASSQGGVQQGSYEQYF.

According to its frequency, this clonotype is medium-sized. The V and J genes are TRBV6-5 and TRBJ1-3; with no DNA, the TCRdb D assignment of TRBD1 cannot be verified. This CDR3 spans 17 amino acids. Germline V gene data show CDR1 as MNHEY and CDR2 as SVGAGI. CDR3 sequence reads: CASRIHQDRGTGNTIYF.

Its frequency marks this clonotype as medium-sized. The V call is TRBV5-4, the J call TRBJ1-1. The CDR3 length is 13 residues. Per the germline V gene, CDR1 is SGHNT and CDR2 is YYREEE (reference sequence). The CDR3 sequence: CASSFRANTEAFF.

The chain employs TRBV20-1 and TRBJ1-2; the TRBD1 assignment by TCRdb is unverifiable without DNA. Germline CDR1 reads DFQATT; CDR2 reads SNEGSKA (reference sequence). The CDR3 contains 14 residues. The CDR3 sequence is CSGGTGVSGYGYTF.

This clonotype is labeled medium-sized based on frequency. This chain links TRBV18 with TRBJ2-1; TCRdb's D gene call, TRBD1, goes unchecked for lack of DNA. The CDR3 spans 14 residues. Germline V gene sequence: CDR1 KGHSH, CDR2 LQKENI. CDR3 amino acids: CASSPGGSYNEQFF.

This clonotype is medium-sized (0.01 to 0.1%) by frequency. This chain links TRBV10-3 with TRBJ2-3; TCRdb designates TRBD1, a call that cannot be tested without DNA. This CDR3 region has 13 residues. Germline values: CDR1 ENHRY, CDR2 SYGVKD. The chain's CDR3 is CAITRTGSDTQYF.

The chain's CDR3 is CASSLDYTPTHPSYNEQFF. This chain connects TRBV11-3 to TRBJ2-1; without DNA, the TCRdb call of TRBD2 cannot be checked. The CDR3 contains 19 residues. Germline CDR1 SGHNT, CDR2 YENEEA. Variable domain in full (rest from reference TRBV11-3 and TRBJ2-1): EAGVVQSPRYKIIEKKQPVAFWCNPISGHNTLYWYLQNLGQGPELLIRYENEEAVDDSQLPKDRFSAERLKGVDSTLKIQPAELGDSAVYLCASSLDYTPTHPSYNEQFFGPGTRLTVL.

The chain has TRBV20-1 and TRBJ2-1. The germline V gene encodes CDR1 DFQATT and CDR2 SNEGSKA (reference sequence). There are 13 residues in the CDR3. CDR3 protein: CSARDAASGEQFF.

The chain combines TRBV5-1 with TRBJ2-5; TCRdb names TRBD2, which stays unverified in the absence of DNA. The CDR3 loop spans 15 amino acids. Germline lookup yields CDR1 SGHRS and CDR2 YFSETQ. The CDR3 region is CASSREGGSQETQYF.

Its frequency marks this clonotype as medium-sized. The chain has TRBV29-1 and TRBJ1-5; TCRdb gives TRBD1 as the D gene, but with no DNA this cannot be confirmed. The germline V gene has CDR1 SQVTM and CDR2 ANQGSEA. The CDR3 is made up of 15 amino acids. CDR3 in amino acids: CSVPATPYSNQPQHF.

This rearrangement joins TRBV7-2 to TRBJ2-2. CDR1 SGHTA and CDR2 FQGNSA come from the germline V gene. The CDR3 is made up of 14 amino acids. CDR3 loop: CASSLVRETGELFF.

This clonotype is deemed medium-sized (0.01 to 0.1%) by its frequency. This sequence joins TRBV24-1 and TRBJ2-3; the D call from TCRdb, TRBD1, cannot be confirmed without DNA. Germline-derived CDR1 and CDR2 are KGHDR and SFDVKD. The CDR3 is made up of 15 amino acids. The CDR3 loop is CATSDPGGGPDTQYF.

This clonotype is called large (0.1 to 1%) based on its frequency. The V call is TRBV29-1, the J call TRBJ2-3; TCRdb selects TRBD1, and the lack of DNA leaves this call unchecked. Germline-derived CDR1 and CDR2 are SQVTM and ANQGSEA. The length of the CDR3 is 14 residues. CDR3 amino acids: CSAIGASSTDTQYF.

The chain couples TRBV12-3 or TRBV12-4 to TRBJ1-4; TCRdb selects TRBD1, and the lack of DNA leaves this call unchecked. This CDR3 region has 14 residues. The CDR3 loop is CASSLETGYEKLFF.

V and J are TRBV7-2 and TRBJ2-3; TCRdb outputs TRBD2, but without DNA this stays unchecked. This CDR3 is 14 amino acids long. CDR1 SGHTA and CDR2 FQGNSA come from the germline V gene. The chain's CDR3 is CASSTGTRVDTQYF.